This TCR beta chain was identified in a study of T-cell memory formation after mild COVID-19. This clonotype came up many times. Its target is unknown. TCRdb itself ran the 5' RACE reads through MiXCR, one entry per CDR3 protein. The repertoire holds some 29,000 distinct CDR3 sequences, with roughly 16% as singletons. General study results and limits: Mostly located in CM and EM were contracting CD4+ clones, with contracting CD8+ clones located in EMRA.

The ends were cut back, 4 bases at V and 7 bases at J, with 11 bases in the middle. Germline V gene data show CDR1 as MNHNY and CDR2 as SVGAGI (reference sequence). The CDR3 spans 14 residues. The TCR was taken from an adult who had mild COVID-19 (a few samples of this study predate the infection). Cell type and time point are not known. The sequenced material came from PBMCs or a T cell subset sorted from them (not recorded which). The gene calls are TRBV6-6 and TRBJ1-6; unclear D gene. Here the CDR3 DNA reads TGTGCCAGCAGTTTGAGGAATATAAATTCACCCCTCCACTTT. Protein: CASSLRNINSPLHF.